The rows below give T cell receptor beta chains drawn from one sample of a study of shared clonotypes between healthy human individuals. Assay: immunoSEQ multiplex PCR; the TCRdb copy retains only in-frame clones and omits some. Among 2 million to 2.5 million clones listed, 85% to 95% were seen once. The sample taken for sequencing was naive CD4+ T cells from PBMCs. The receptors were gathered from a man aged 18 to 35 in good health. Some clones in this sample may be carry-over from other donors' samples. The CDR3 runs from the conserved cysteine through the conserved F or W. Fields, in order: CDR3 protein, CDR3 DNA, J gene, V gene, D gene, clone size. The D gene is left open where the match is weak. Rows may omit the clone size; those that give it use once, few, many or a size class.

CASSNRIGITSYNEQFF,TGTGCCAGCAGTAATCGGATCGGTATCACCTCCTACAATGAGCAGTTCTTC,TRBJ2-1,TRBV21-1,-,-
CASSLSGQNYGYTF,TGTGCCAGCAGTTTATCGGGCCAAAACTATGGCTACACCTTC,TRBJ1-2,TRBV27,-,-
CASSRGARPVGEQYF,TGTGCCAGCAGCCGGGGTGCTCGGCCGGTGGGCGAGCAGTACTTC,TRBJ2-7,TRBV7-3,-,-
CAWSGRGNQPQHF,TGTGCCTGGAGTGGCCGGGGAAATCAGCCCCAGCATTTT,TRBJ1-5,TRBV30,-,few
CASSYENRLGNTIYF,TGTGCCAGTAGCTATGAAAACAGGCTTGGAAACACCATATATTTT,TRBJ1-3,TRBV19,-,-
CASSSRQGARSTEAFF,TGTGCCAGCAGCTCAAGACAGGGGGCGCGGAGCACTGAAGCTTTCTTT,TRBJ1-1,TRBV27,TRBD1,-
CASRAGGLVGNEQFF,TGTGCCAGCAGGGCGGGAGGGCTGGTAGGGAATGAGCAGTTCTTC,TRBJ2-1,TRBV2,TRBD2,-
CASSLAVAGAIGELFF,TGTGCCAGCAGCTTGGCTGTAGCGGGAGCGATCGGGGAGCTGTTTTTT,TRBJ2-2,TRBV5-4,TRBD2,-
CASSVGNRVGEAFF,TGTGCCAGCAGCGTAGGGAACAGGGTTGGTGAAGCTTTCTTT,TRBJ1-1,TRBV9,-,-
CASSISRQGAYEQYF,TGTGCCAGTAGTATCAGTCGGCAGGGTGCCTACGAGCAGTACTTC,TRBJ2-7,TRBV19,-,-
CASSPSTSGMETQYF,TGCGCCAGCAGTCCCTCTACTAGCGGGATGGAGACCCAGTACTTC,TRBJ2-5,TRBV5-1,TRBD2,-
CASSHKTGLAGDRGEQYF,TGCGCCAGCAGCCATAAGACTGGGCTAGCGGGAGACCGGGGCGAGCAGTACTTC,TRBJ2-7,TRBV4-1,TRBD2,-
CASSSLYEQYF,TGTGCCAGCAGTTCCCTATACGAGCAGTACTTC,TRBJ2-7,TRBV28,-,-
CSVTLTGSQQFF,TGCAGCGTTACCTTAACAGGGTCTCAGCAGTTCTTC,TRBJ2-1,TRBV29-1,-,-
CASSFPGQNEKLFF,TGTGCCAGCAGTTTCCCCGGACAGAATGAAAAACTGTTTTTT,TRBJ1-4,TRBV28,-,-
CASSYSRLAGVTEQFF,TGTGCCAGCAGTTATAGTCGTCTAGCGGGAGTAACTGAGCAGTTCTTC,TRBJ2-1,TRBV6-5,TRBD2,-
CASRERQVSNTEAFF,TGTGCCAGCAGGGAAAGACAGGTTTCGAACACTGAAGCTTTCTTT,TRBJ1-1,TRBV6-6,-,-
CASSARTSGRAGEQFF,TGTGCCAGCAGCGCCCGGACTAGCGGGAGGGCTGGTGAGCAGTTCTTC,TRBJ2-1,TRBV5-4,TRBD2,-
CASSADKNTEAFF,TGTGCCAGCAGCGCGGACAAGAACACTGAAGCTTTCTTT,TRBJ1-1,TRBV2,-,few
CASSLGAGGPVQPQHF,TGTGCCAGCAGCTTGGGAGCGGGAGGGCCCGTTCAGCCCCAGCATTTT,TRBJ1-5,TRBV7-9,-,-
CASRGRVTDTQYF,TGTGCCAGTCGGGGGAGGGTCACAGATACGCAGTATTTT,TRBJ2-3,TRBV19,TRBD2,-
CASSLGGGASSYEQYF,TGTGCCAGCAGTTTAGGAGGGGGTGCCAGCTCCTACGAGCAGTACTTC,TRBJ2-7,TRBV28,-,-
CASSSETGGERPQHF,TGTGCCAGCAGCTCAGAGACAGGGGGAGAAAGGCCCCAGCATTTT,TRBJ1-5,TRBV7-8,TRBD1,-
CASSSGTGRTGELFF,TGTGCCAGCAGTTCCGGGACAGGGCGCACCGGGGAGCTGTTTTTT,TRBJ2-2,TRBV28,TRBD1,-
CASSTPPGLAGVADTQYF,TGTGCCAGCAGCACCCCACCGGGACTAGCGGGAGTGGCAGATACGCAGTATTTT,TRBJ2-3,TRBV28,TRBD2,-
CASSLRTGELFF,TGTGCCAGCAGTTTGAGGACCGGGGAGCTGTTTTTT,TRBJ2-2,TRBV27,-,-
CASSASGGAGHEQYF,TGCGCCAGCAGCGCCTCAGGGGGCGCGGGCCACGAGCAGTACTTC,TRBJ2-7,TRBV5-1,TRBD1,-
CASSPLTGDSNQPQHF,TGTGCCAGCAGCCCGCTAACAGGGGATAGCAATCAGCCCCAGCATTTT,TRBJ1-5,TRBV7-8,TRBD1,-
CATEGQGAGGELFF,TGTGCCACCGAGGGACAGGGGGCCGGCGGGGAGCTGTTTTTT,TRBJ2-2,TRBV4-2,TRBD1,-
CASSFSPGGETQYF,TGTGCCAGCAGTTTTTCCCCAGGGGGAGAGACCCAGTACTTC,TRBJ2-5,TRBV6-1,TRBD1,-
CASSSNYLDYGYTF,TGCGCCAGCAGCTCAAACTACCTGGACTATGGCTACACCTTC,TRBJ1-2,TRBV5-1,-,-
CASSRRQKVDYEQYF,TGTGCCAGCTCACGCCGACAGAAAGTCGACTACGAGCAGTACTTC,TRBJ2-7,TRBV18,-,-
CASSLGPRTAPYEQYF,TGTGCCAGCAGTCTAGGGCCACGGACAGCCCCCTACGAGCAGTACTTC,TRBJ2-7,TRBV27,-,-
CASSPLPGPGGLDGYTF,TGTGCCAGCTCACCCCTCCCTGGACCGGGAGGACTGGATGGCTACACCTTC,TRBJ1-2,TRBV18,-,-
CASSEYGQPQHF,TGTGCCAGCAGTGAATATGGCCAGCCCCAGCATTTT,TRBJ1-5,TRBV25-1,-,-
CASQTGADTYEQYF,TGTGCCAGCCAAACTGGGGCGGATACCTACGAGCAGTACTTC,TRBJ2-7,TRBV6-5,-,once
CATGTSGNTIYF,TGTGCCACCGGGACAAGTGGAAACACCATATATTTT,TRBJ1-3,TRBV2,-,-
CASQGTSGYTGELFF,TGCGCCAGCCAAGGGACTAGCGGCTACACCGGGGAGCTGTTTTTT,TRBJ2-2,TRBV5-1,TRBD2,once
CASSVGQGGEKLFF,TGTGCCAGCAGTGTTGGACAGGGCGGGGAAAAACTGTTTTTT,TRBJ1-4,TRBV6-1,TRBD1,-
CASSFAGSYYGYTF,TGTGCCAGCAGTTTCGCAGGGTCGTACTATGGCTACACCTTC,TRBJ1-2,TRBV28,-,-